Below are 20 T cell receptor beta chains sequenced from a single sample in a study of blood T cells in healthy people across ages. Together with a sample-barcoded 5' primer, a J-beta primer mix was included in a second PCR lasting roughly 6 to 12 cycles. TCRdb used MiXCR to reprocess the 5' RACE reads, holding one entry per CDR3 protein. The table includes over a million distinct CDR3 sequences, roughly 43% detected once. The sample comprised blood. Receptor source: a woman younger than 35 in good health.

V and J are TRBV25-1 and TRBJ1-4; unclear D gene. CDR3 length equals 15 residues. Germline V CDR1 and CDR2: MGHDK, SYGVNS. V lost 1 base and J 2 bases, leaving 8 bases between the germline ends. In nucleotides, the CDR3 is TGTGCCAGCAGTGAATGGAGGGATACTAATGAAAAACTGTTTTTT. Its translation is CASSEWRDTNEKLFF.

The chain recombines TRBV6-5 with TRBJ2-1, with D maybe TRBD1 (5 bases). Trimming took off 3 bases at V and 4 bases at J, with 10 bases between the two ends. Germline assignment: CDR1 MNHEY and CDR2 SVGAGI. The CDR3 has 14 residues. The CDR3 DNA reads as TGTGCCAGCAGTTATAACAGGCTTTACAATGAGCAGTTCTTC. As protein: CASSYNRLYNEQFF.

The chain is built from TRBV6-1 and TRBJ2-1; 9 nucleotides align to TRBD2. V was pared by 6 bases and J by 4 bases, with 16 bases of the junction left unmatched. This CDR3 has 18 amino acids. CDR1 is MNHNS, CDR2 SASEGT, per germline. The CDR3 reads CASSSGILAGARYNEQFF. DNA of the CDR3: TGTGCCAGCAGCTCGGGCATCTTAGCGGGAGCCCGTTACAATGAGCAGTTCTTC.

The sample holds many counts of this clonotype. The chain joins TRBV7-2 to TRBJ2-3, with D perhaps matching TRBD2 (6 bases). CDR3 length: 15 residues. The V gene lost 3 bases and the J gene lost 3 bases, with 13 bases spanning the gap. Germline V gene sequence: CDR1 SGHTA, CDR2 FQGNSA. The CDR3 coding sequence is TGTGCCAGCAGCTTCGATCGGGGGTCTACAGATACGCAGTATTTT. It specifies CASSFDRGSTDTQYF.

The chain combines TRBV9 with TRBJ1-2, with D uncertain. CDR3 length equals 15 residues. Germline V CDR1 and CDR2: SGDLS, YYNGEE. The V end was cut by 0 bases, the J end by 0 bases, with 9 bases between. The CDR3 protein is CASSVVSDTNYGYTF. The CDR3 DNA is TGTGCCAGCAGCGTAGTATCCGATACTAACTATGGCTACACCTTC.

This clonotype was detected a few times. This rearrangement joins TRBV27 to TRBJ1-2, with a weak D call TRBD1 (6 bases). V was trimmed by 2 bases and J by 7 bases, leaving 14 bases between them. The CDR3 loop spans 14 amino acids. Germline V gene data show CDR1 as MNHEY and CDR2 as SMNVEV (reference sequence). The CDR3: CASSLIGGLGGYTF. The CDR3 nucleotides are TGTGCCAGCAGTTTAATCGGGGGGCTGGGTGGCTACACCTTC.

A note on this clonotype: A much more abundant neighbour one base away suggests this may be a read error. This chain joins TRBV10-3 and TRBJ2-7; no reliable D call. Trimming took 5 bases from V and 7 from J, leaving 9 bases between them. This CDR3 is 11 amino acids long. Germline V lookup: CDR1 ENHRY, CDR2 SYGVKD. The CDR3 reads CAISLGDEQYF. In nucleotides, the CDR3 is TGTGCCATCAGTCTAGGCGATGAGCAGTACTTC.

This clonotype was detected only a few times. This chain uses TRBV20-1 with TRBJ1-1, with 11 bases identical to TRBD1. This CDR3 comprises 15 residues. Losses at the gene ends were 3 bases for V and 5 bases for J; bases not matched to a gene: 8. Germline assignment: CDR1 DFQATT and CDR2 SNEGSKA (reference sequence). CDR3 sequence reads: CSASGPGQGATEAFF. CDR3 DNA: TGCAGTGCTAGCGGACCAGGACAGGGGGCGACTGAAGCTTTCTTT.

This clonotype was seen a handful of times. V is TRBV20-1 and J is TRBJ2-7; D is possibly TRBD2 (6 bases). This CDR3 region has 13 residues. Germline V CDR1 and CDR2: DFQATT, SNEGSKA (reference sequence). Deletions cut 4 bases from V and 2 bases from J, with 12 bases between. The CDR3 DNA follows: TGCAGTGCTACTAGCGCGGTGACCTACGAGCAGTACTTC. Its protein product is CSATSAVTYEQYF.

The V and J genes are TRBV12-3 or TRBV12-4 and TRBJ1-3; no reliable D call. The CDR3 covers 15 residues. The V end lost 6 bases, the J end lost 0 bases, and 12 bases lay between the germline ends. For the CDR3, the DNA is TGTGCCAGCAGCCCACACGGGCACTCTGGAAACACCATATATTTT. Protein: CASSPHGHSGNTIYF.

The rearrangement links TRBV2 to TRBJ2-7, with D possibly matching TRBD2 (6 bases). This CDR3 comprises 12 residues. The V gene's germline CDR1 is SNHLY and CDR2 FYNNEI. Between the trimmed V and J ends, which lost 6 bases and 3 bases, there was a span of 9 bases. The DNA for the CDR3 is TGTGCCAGCAGAGTGGGAGGCTACGAGCAGTACTTC. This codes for CASRVGGYEQYF.

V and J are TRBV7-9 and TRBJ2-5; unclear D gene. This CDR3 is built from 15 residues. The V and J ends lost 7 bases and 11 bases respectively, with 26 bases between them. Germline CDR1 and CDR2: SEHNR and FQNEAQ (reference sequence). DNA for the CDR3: TGTGCCAGCACCCAAGAATTTTCAAGCTACAATGAGCAGTACTTC. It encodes CASTQEFSSYNEQYF.

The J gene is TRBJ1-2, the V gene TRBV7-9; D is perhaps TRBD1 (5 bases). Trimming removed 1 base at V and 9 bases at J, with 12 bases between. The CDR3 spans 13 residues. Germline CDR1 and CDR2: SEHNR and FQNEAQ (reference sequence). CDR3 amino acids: CASSLGDGFSYTF. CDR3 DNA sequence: TGTGCCAGCAGCTTAGGGGACGGCTTTAGCTACACCTTC.

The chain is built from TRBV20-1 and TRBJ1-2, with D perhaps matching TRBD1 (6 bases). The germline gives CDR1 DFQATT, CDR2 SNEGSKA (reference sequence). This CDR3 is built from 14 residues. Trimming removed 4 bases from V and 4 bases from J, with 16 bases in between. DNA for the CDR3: TGCAGTGCTACGTGGGCAGGGGCCAGCTATGGCTACACCTTC. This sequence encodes CSATWAGASYGYTF.

CDR3 amino acids: CASSPLRGTQYF. CDR3 sequence (DNA): TGTGCCAGCAGCCCCCTGCGAGGTACGCAGTATTTT. The chain carries TRBV7-9 and TRBJ2-3, with D uncertain. This CDR3 is built from 12 residues. Germline CDR1 and CDR2: SEHNR and FQNEAQ (reference sequence). Trimming left V 5 bases short and J 8 bases short, with 11 bases between.

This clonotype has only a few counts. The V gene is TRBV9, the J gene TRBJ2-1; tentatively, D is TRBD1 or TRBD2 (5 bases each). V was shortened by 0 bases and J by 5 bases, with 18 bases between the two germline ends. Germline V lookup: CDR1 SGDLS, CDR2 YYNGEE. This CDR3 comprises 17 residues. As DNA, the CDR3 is TGTGCCAGCAGCGTAGTCGTATCAGGGAGCTCTGACAATGAGCAGTTCTTC. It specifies CASSVVVSGSSDNEQFF.

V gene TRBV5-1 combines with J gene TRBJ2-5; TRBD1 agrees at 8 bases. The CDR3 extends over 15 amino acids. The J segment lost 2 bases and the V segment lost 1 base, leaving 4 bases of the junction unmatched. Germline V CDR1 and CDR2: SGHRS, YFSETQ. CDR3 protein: CASSLMGQEQETQYF. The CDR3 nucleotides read TGCGCCAGCAGCTTGATGGGACAGGAACAAGAGACCCAGTACTTC.

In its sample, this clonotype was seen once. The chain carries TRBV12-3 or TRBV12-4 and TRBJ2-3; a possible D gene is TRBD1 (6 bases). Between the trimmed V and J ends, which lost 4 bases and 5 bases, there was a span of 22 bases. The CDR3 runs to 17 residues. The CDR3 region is CASSSPLVLRGGDTQYF. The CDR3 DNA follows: TGTGCCAGCAGTTCCCCTTTGGTACTAAGAGGGGGAGATACGCAGTATTTT.

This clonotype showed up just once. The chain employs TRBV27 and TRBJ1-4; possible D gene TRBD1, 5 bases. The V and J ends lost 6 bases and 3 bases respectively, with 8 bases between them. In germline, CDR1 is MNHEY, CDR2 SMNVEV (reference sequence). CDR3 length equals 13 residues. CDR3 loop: CASRPGPNEKLFF. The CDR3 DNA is TGTGCCAGCAGGCCGGGGCCTAATGAAAAACTGTTTTTT.

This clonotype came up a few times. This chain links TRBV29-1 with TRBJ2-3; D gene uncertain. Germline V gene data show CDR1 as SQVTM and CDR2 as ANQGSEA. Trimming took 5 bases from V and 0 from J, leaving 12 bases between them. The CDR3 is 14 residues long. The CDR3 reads CSVSDTPSTDTQYF. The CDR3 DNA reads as TGCAGCGTTTCCGACACTCCTAGCACAGATACGCAGTATTTT.